A selection of T cell receptor beta chains follows, all from one sample in a study of cytomegalovirus exposure and HLA in healthy donors. Repertoires were generated with immunoSEQ multiplex PCR, while TCRdb's copy carries only in-frame clones and drops some. The profile shows roughly 90,000 clones, about 80% of them singletons. Source material: PBMCs. Receptors originate from a man in his thirties or forties in good health and CMV-seronegative. CDR3s include the opening cysteine and the closing phenylalanine or tryptophan. The D gene is left open where the match is weak. Part of the rows lack a size; the others show once, few, many or a class for expanded clones.

>-|TRBD1|16|TRBJ2-7|TRBV4-2
CASSQGVGTGSYEQYF
TGTGCCAGCAGCCAAGGGGTTGGGACAGGGTCGTACGAGCAGTACTTC
>-|TRBD1|17|TRBJ1-1|TRBV7-9
CASSAPGQGGRGTEAFF
TGTGCCAGCAGCGCGCCGGGACAGGGCGGTAGAGGGACTGAAGCTTTCTTT
>-|TRBD1|14|TRBJ1-4|TRBV9
CASSQTGANEKLFF
TGTGCCAGCAGCCAAACAGGGGCTAATGAAAAACTGTTTTTT
>-|-|17|TRBJ1-4|TRBV15
CATSRPGWGRDGEKLFF
TGTGCCACCAGCAGGCCGGGTTGGGGGAGGGACGGTGAAAAACTGTTTTTT
>-|TRBD1|16|TRBJ2-7|TRBV27
CASSFSTGDTAYEQYF
TGTGCCAGCAGTTTTTCGACAGGGGATACGGCCTACGAGCAGTACTTC
>-|-|13|TRBJ2-3|TRBV7-2
CASSLARDNTQYF
TGTGCCAGCAGCTTAGCTCGGGACAATACGCAGTATTTT
>-|TRBD1|14|TRBJ1-1|TRBV19
CATKRTGGNTEAFF
TGTGCCACTAAGCGGACAGGGGGGAACACTGAAGCTTTCTTT
>-|-|12|TRBJ2-7|TRBV10-2
CASSSISYEQYF
TGCGCCAGCAGTAGCATATCCTACGAGCAGTACTTC
>-|-|15|TRBJ2-1|TRBV2
CASSVEGAKYNEQFF
TGTGCCAGCAGTGTGGAGGGGGCGAAGTACAATGAGCAGTTCTTC
>once|TRBD2|14|TRBJ2-1|TRBV18
CASSPGLASYEQFF
TGTGCCAGCTCACCGGGACTAGCATCATATGAGCAGTTCTTC
>-|TRBD1|14|TRBJ2-1|TRBV19
CASSSTGGYNEQFF
TGTGCCAGTAGTTCGACAGGGGGGTACAATGAGCAGTTCTTC
>-|-|18|TRBJ2-1|TRBV11-2
CASSLRTGRVRSYNEQFF
TGTGCCAGCAGCCTCAGGACAGGGAGGGTCCGCTCCTACAATGAGCAGTTCTTC
>-|TRBD1|13|TRBJ1-6|TRBV6-1
CASQRQGDSPLHF
TGTGCCAGCCAGAGACAGGGCGATTCACCCCTCCACTTT
>-|-|14|TRBJ1-5|TRBV6-6
CASSYLIGNQPQHF
TGTGCCAGCAGTTACTTGATAGGCAATCAGCCCCAGCATTTT
>-|TRBD2|16|TRBJ2-3|TRBV9
CASSVGRGNPTDTQYF
TGTGCCAGCAGCGTCGGGAGGGGGAATCCCACAGATACGCAGTATTTT
>-|TRBD1|15|TRBJ1-1|TRBV18
CASSPGQAKGTEAFF
TGTGCCAGCTCACCGGGACAGGCCAAGGGAACTGAAGCTTTCTTT
>few|-|16|TRBJ2-4|TRBV5-1
CASSLTAPDIRDIQYF
TGCGCCAGCAGCCTAACCGCCCCAGACATAAGAGACATTCAGTACTTC
>-|TRBD2|15|TRBJ2-3|TRBV7-3
CASSLSAAPGLAQYF
TGTGCCAGCAGCTTATCCGCTGCTCCGGGACTAGCGCAGTATTTT
>-|-|13|TRBJ1-5|TRBV7-2
CASSFGGGQPQHF
TGTGCCAGCAGCTTCGGGGGGGGACAGCCCCAGCATTTT
>once|-|14|TRBJ1-5|TRBV7-6
CASSLEGANQPQHF
TGTGCCAGCAGCTTAGAGGGAGCCAATCAGCCCCAGCATTTT
>few|TRBD1|15|TRBJ2-1|TRBV9
CASSVLGQGASEQFF
TGTGCCAGCAGCGTACTGGGACAGGGGGCATCTGAGCAGTTCTTC
>once|TRBD2|15|TRBJ2-3|TRBV4-2
CASSPWTSGADTQYF
TGTGCCAGCAGCCCGTGGACTAGCGGGGCAGATACGCAGTATTTT
>-|-|11|TRBJ2-3|TRBV6-1
CASSITDTQYF
TGTGCCAGCAGTATAACAGATACGCAGTATTTT
>-|-|19|TRBJ2-6|TRBV27
CASSQMWHPLGSGANVLTF
TGTGCCAGCAGTCAGATGTGGCATCCCCTCGGGTCCGGGGCCAACGTCCTGACTTTC
>-|-|16|TRBJ1-4|TRBV6-4
CASSDSTRGTNEKLFF
TGTGCCAGCAGTGACTCTACCAGGGGCACTAATGAAAAACTGTTTTTT
>-|-|16|TRBJ1-2|TRBV4-1
CASSQDLIGGGYGYTF
TGCGCCAGCAGCCAAGACTTAATCGGAGGCGGGTATGGCTACACCTTC
>-|-|16|TRBJ1-6|TRBV18
CASSPGMAGANSPLHF
TGTGCCAGCTCACCCGGGATGGCAGGGGCTAATTCACCCCTCCACTTT
>-|-|14|TRBJ1-5|TRBV6-6
CASRAGREEEPQHF
TGTGCCAGCAGGGCCGGGAGGGAAGAAGAGCCCCAGCATTTT
>-|TRBD1|15|TRBJ2-5|TRBV5-4
CASSPGTGGRETQYF
TGTGCCAGCAGCCCTGGGACAGGGGGGAGGGAGACCCAGTACTTC
>-|-|16|TRBJ1-1|TRBV7-8
CASGMGTIIKGTEAFF
TGTGCCAGCGGTATGGGGACAATAATTAAGGGGACTGAAGCTTTCTTT
>once|-|16|TRBJ1-4|TRBV5-1
CASRPSGVGANEKLFF
TGCGCCAGCAGACCGTCGGGGGTGGGGGCTAATGAAAAACTGTTTTTT
>few|-|17|TRBJ1-2|TRBV2
CASSVWGPGLLTYGYTF
TGTGCCAGCAGTGTTTGGGGACCGGGACTGCTGACCTATGGCTACACCTTC
>once|-|11|TRBJ1-1|TRBV6-5
CASSYMREAFF
TGTGCCAGCAGTTACATGCGTGAAGCTTTCTTT
>-|-|14|TRBJ2-5|TRBV11-2
CASSLGTLQETQYF
TGTGCCAGCAGCCTTGGGACTCTCCAAGAGACCCAGTACTTC
>-|TRBD2|15|TRBJ2-3|TRBV27
CASSSVPGLADTQYF
TGTGCCAGCAGTTCCGTCCCGGGACTAGCAGATACGCAGTATTTT
>-|-|11|TRBJ1-2|TRBV29-1
CSVGATSGYTF
TGCAGCGTGGGGGCCACTAGTGGCTACACCTTC
>-|-|13|TRBJ1-5|TRBV7-8
CASSLVRGQPQHF
TGTGCCAGCAGCTTAGTGAGGGGGCAGCCCCAGCATTTT
>-|-|16|TRBJ1-1|TRBV9
CASSGRALGSNTEAFF
TGTGCCAGCAGCGGCCGAGCTCTGGGCTCAAACACTGAAGCTTTCTTT
>once|-|16|TRBJ1-2|TRBV30
CAWSELVRTRALGYTF
TGTGCCTGGAGTGAGCTGGTCCGGACACGGGCCCTAGGCTACACCTTC
>few|TRBD2|15|TRBJ2-7|TRBV6-1
CASSEASSGSYEQYF
TGTGCCAGCAGTGAAGCGAGTAGCGGGAGCTACGAGCAGTACTTC
>-|TRBD1|16|TRBJ2-1|TRBV7-6
CASSEPQGKTYNEQFF
TGTGCCAGCAGCGAGCCACAGGGGAAAACTTACAATGAGCAGTTCTTC
>-|-|15|TRBJ2-1|TRBV7-6
CASSLYSQANNEQFF
TGTGCCAGCAGCCTATATTCCCAGGCAAACAATGAGCAGTTCTTC
>-|TRBD1|15|TRBJ1-6|TRBV28
CASVSAWDSNSPLHF
TGTGCCAGCGTTTCCGCTTGGGACAGCAATTCACCCCTCCACTTT
>-|-|10|TRBJ2-7|TRBV30
CAWSTPQFFF
TGTGCCTGGAGTACCCCCCAGTTCTTCTTC
>-|-|14|TRBJ2-7|TRBV7-2
CASSLGPGVYEQYF
TGTGCCAGCAGCTTAGGTCCGGGAGTCTACGAGCAGTACTTC
>-|TRBD1|12|TRBJ1-5|TRBV29-1
CSAGQEHQPQHF
TGCAGCGCGGGACAGGAGCATCAGCCCCAGCATTTT
>-|TRBD2|15|TRBJ2-5|TRBV7-2
CASSLERGVYETQYF
TGTGCCAGCAGCTTAGAGCGGGGGGTTTATGAGACCCAGTACTTC
>-|TRBD2|16|TRBJ2-7|TRBV5-5
CASSFGLAGGSGQQYF
TGTGCCAGCAGCTTCGGGCTAGCGGGAGGGTCTGGCCAGCAGTACTTC
>-|-|15|TRBJ2-3|TRBV25-1
CASSDPGTSTDTQYF
TGTGCCAGCAGTGATCCCGGGACAAGCACAGATACGCAGTATTTT
>once|-|15|TRBJ2-5|TRBV6-1
CASSEAQGLEETQYF
TGTGCCAGCAGTGAAGCGCAAGGACTGGAAGAGACCCAGTACTTC
>-|-|14|TRBJ1-5|TRBV19
CASSTSPGGKPQHF
TGTGCCAGTAGTACCTCCCCGGGGGGCAAGCCCCAGCATTTT
>-|TRBD2|15|TRBJ2-5|TRBV14
CASSRLAGGSETQYF
TGTGCCAGCAGCCGTTTAGCGGGAGGCTCAGAGACCCAGTACTTC
>-|TRBD2|14|TRBJ2-7|TRBV25-1
CASRLAGGPYEQYF
TGTGCCAGTCGACTAGCGGGAGGTCCCTACGAGCAGTACTTC
>-|-|13|TRBJ1-3|TRBV2
CASSTNSGNTIYF
TGTGCCAGCAGCACTAACTCTGGAAACACCATATATTTT
>-|-|13|TRBJ2-7|TRBV13
CASSLTGTYEQYF
TGTGCCAGCAGCTTGACAGGAACCTACGAGCAGTACTTC
>-|TRBD1|19|TRBJ2-7|TRBV5-1
CASSLLLAPGQGADYEQYF
TGCGCCAGCAGCCTCTTGCTCGCACCGGGACAGGGGGCCGACTACGAGCAGTACTTC
>-|-|14|TRBJ2-5|TRBV6-5
CASSYSKEVETQYF
TGTGCCAGCAGTTACTCAAAGGAGGTGGAGACCCAGTACTTC
>-|-|15|TRBJ1-1|TRBV5-1
CASSFTRGGNTEAFF
TGCGCCAGCAGCTTCACCAGGGGTGGAAACACTGAAGCTTTCTTT